Following are 26 T cell receptor beta chains from one sample sequenced in a study of response to subunit inactivated influenza vaccine. One entry per CDR3 protein results from TCRdb running MiXCR on the RT-PCR reads. The sample includes about 540,000 distinct CDR3 sequences, under 30% of them seen just once. These sequences were also reported in another study, on T cells expressing NK-cell markers. From that second work: UMIs were included in TCR beta cDNA generated by 5'RACE template switching.

Sequencing used CD4+ T cells sorted from PBMCs, obtained 12 days after vaccination. The source is a man aged 50 or older who received an inactivated influenza vaccine.

CDR3 nucleotides: TGCGCCAGCAGCCAGGGACTAGGACCCTCAGATACGCAGTATTTT. Encoded protein: CASSQGLGPSDTQYF. The genes are TRBV4-3 and TRBJ2-3, with TRBD2 matching over 8 bases. This CDR3 contains 15 residues. Germline lookup yields CDR1 LGHNA and CDR2 YSLEER. Trimming at V came to 3 bases and at J to 4 bases, leaving 6 bases not matched to a gene.

This chain uses TRBV7-6 with TRBJ2-5; D is ambiguous. The CDR3 length is 15 residues. Germline CDR1 and CDR2: SGHVS and FNYEAQ. The V gene lost 5 bases and the J gene lost 5 bases, with 18 bases spanning the gap. The CDR3 here is CASSPTDERSETQYF. CDR3 in DNA: TGTGCCAGCAGCCCGACTGACGAAAGGTCGGAGACCCAGTACTTC.

The rearrangement joins TRBV7-8 to TRBJ2-7; D is ambiguous. The V gene's germline CDR1 is SGHVS and CDR2 FQNEAQ. With 2 bases removed from V and 2 bases from J, the gap between germline ends came to 10 bases. CDR3 length: 14 residues. CDR3 in amino acids: CASSLNKGTYEQYF. In nucleotides, the CDR3 is TGTGCCAGCAGCTTAAATAAGGGCACCTACGAGCAGTACTTC.

Written as DNA, the CDR3 is TGTGCCAGCAGCCAGTTCTTTAGCGGGAGCGGCACAGATACGCAGTATTTT. Amino acids: CASSQFFSGSGTDTQYF. V is TRBV14 and J is TRBJ2-3; TRBD2 matches 9 bases. Germline trimming cut 3 bases from V and 1 base from J; bases unmatched to any gene: 8. The CDR3 extends over 17 amino acids. Germline V lookup: CDR1 SGHDN, CDR2 FVKESK.

This clonotype was detected only a few times. The chain couples TRBV7-6 to TRBJ2-2; no reliable D call. From germline, CDR1 is SGHVS and CDR2 FNYEAQ. This CDR3 is 17 amino acids long. V dropped 5 bases and J dropped 0 bases, with 16 bases sitting between them. CDR3 region: CASSLKATLANTGELFF. The CDR3 nucleotides read TGTGCCAGCAGCCTGAAAGCGACGTTAGCGAACACCGGGGAGCTGTTTTTT.

In its sample, this clonotype was seen many times. The chain links TRBV5-1 to TRBJ2-3; possibly TRBD1 for D (5 bases). Germline-derived CDR1 and CDR2 are SGHRS and YFSETQ. The CDR3 has 15 amino acids. Trimming cost V 4 bases and J 5 bases, with 17 bases left between them. CDR3 sequence: CASSPETVAVDTQYF. The CDR3 coding sequence is TGCGCCAGCAGCCCAGAGACAGTAGCAGTAGATACGCAGTATTTT.

This clonotype was observed many times. This sequence joins TRBV29-1 and TRBJ2-5; maybe TRBD2 (6 bases). CDR1 and CDR2 from the germline V gene are SQVTM and ANQGSEA. Trimming took off 5 bases at V and 4 bases at J, with 14 bases between the two ends. The CDR3 covers 13 residues. The CDR3 DNA sequence: TGCAGCGTTATCCCCTCGCGGGGAGAGACCCAGTACTTC. Amino acid sequence: CSVIPSRGETQYF.

This clonotype occurred a few times. This sequence joins TRBV20-1 and TRBJ2-3; D is unclear. There are 14 residues in the CDR3. Trimming took off 2 bases at V and 2 bases at J, with 11 bases between the two ends. Germline V lookup: CDR1 DFQATT, CDR2 SNEGSKA (reference sequence). The CDR3 spells CSARFVRITDTQYF. CDR3 nucleotide sequence: TGCAGTGCTAGATTCGTCCGGATCACAGATACGCAGTATTTT.

The gene calls are TRBV21-1 and TRBJ2-1. TRBV21-1 is listed as a pseudogene. The CDR3 sequence is 13 residues long. CDR3 sequence (DNA): TGTGCCAGCAGCAAAGTAAACTACAATGAGCAGTTCTTC. It codes for CASSKVNYNEQFF.

This clonotype was found many times. The chain carries TRBV5-1 and TRBJ1-1; D is undetermined. The germline V and J ends were trimmed by 4 bases and 0 bases, with 7 bases remaining between them. The CDR3 contains 13 residues. Germline CDR1 reads SGHRS; CDR2 reads YFSETQ. For the CDR3, the DNA is TGCGCCAGCAGCCCCGAAATGAACACTGAAGCTTTCTTT. This codes for CASSPEMNTEAFF.

The chain joins TRBV4-2 to TRBJ2-5; 8 nucleotides agree with TRBD2. Germline V gene data show CDR1 as LGHNA and CDR2 as YNFKEQ. The CDR3 runs to 16 residues. J was trimmed by 2 bases and V by 0 bases; bases with no gene match: 5. The CDR3 DNA reads as TGTGCCAGCAGCCAAGATCCGGGCGGGGGGCAAGAGACCCAGTACTTC. Its translation is CASSQDPGGGQETQYF.

The chain carries TRBV20-1 and TRBJ2-1, with TRBD2 matching over 13 bases. CDR1 is DFQATT and CDR2 is SNEGSKA in the germline V gene (reference sequence). This CDR3 has 14 amino acids. Trimming at V came to 6 bases and at J to 8 bases, leaving 7 bases not matched to a gene. Written as DNA, the CDR3 is TGCAGTGCAACCGGGACTAGCGGGGATCATGAGCAGTTCTTC. Protein: CSATGTSGDHEQFF.

Only a few counts were recorded for this clonotype. This sequence joins TRBV7-2 and TRBJ2-2, with a weak D call TRBD1 (6 bases). V was trimmed by 2 bases and J by 4 bases, leaving 11 bases between them. This CDR3 contains 15 residues. Looked up from germline, CDR1 is SGHTA and CDR2 is FQGNSA. CDR3 DNA: TGTGCCAGCAGCTTATTGGGACAAACCACCGGGGAGCTGTTTTTT. Its protein is CASSLLGQTTGELFF.

This clonotype was counted many times. CDR3 coding DNA: TGTGCCAGCAGCCGGGACTCCTTAGGGCCCGGGGAGCTGTTTTTT. Protein: CASSRDSLGPGELFF. The rearrangement links TRBV7-3 to TRBJ2-2; TRBD2 is a possible D gene (6 bases). CDR1 and CDR2 (germline): SGHTA, FQGTGA. This CDR3 is 15 amino acids long. With 5 bases removed from V and 6 bases from J, the gap between germline ends came to 16 bases.

This clonotype was seen only a few times. The V call is TRBV10-3, the J call TRBJ2-5; 8 bases are a match to TRBD1. The CDR3 runs to 12 residues. The V and J ends lost 5 bases and 5 bases, in that order; junction bases with no gene match: 1. Germline V lookup: CDR1 ENHRY, CDR2 SYGVKD. The CDR3 loop is CAISTGGETQYF. CDR3 nucleotide sequence: TGTGCCATCAGTACAGGGGGTGAGACCCAGTACTTC.

In this sample, this clonotype turned up a few times. The CDR3 protein is CASSLATRTEAFF. For the CDR3, the DNA is TGTGCCAGCAGCTTAGCCACGCGAACTGAAGCTTTCTTT. The genes are TRBV7-2 and TRBJ1-1; D not resolved. The CDR3 is 13 amino acids. V was trimmed by 0 bases and J by 5 bases, leaving 7 bases between them. CDR1 is SGHTA and CDR2 is FQGNSA in the germline V gene.

This clonotype was detected only a few times. V gene TRBV9 combines with J gene TRBJ1-1, with D unresolved. Looked up from germline, CDR1 is SGDLS and CDR2 is YYNGEE. The CDR3 has 15 residues. Trimming pared 0 bases from V and 0 bases from J, leaving 9 bases between. The CDR3 region is CASSVAVTMNTEAFF. In DNA, the CDR3 is TGTGCCAGCAGCGTAGCTGTGACAATGAACACTGAAGCTTTCTTT.

The sample holds a few counts of this clonotype. V is TRBV5-1 and J is TRBJ2-5, with 11 bases fitting TRBD2. Germline V CDR1 and CDR2: SGHRS, YFSETQ. CDR3 length equals 16 residues. J was trimmed by 4 bases and V by 0 bases; bases with no gene match: 5. In nucleotides, the CDR3 is TGCGCCAGCAGCTTGGGGACTAGCGGGCCAACAGAGACCCAGTACTTC. This encodes CASSLGTSGPTETQYF.

The sample holds a few counts of this clonotype. The chain combines TRBV5-1 with TRBJ2-7; 9 bases agree with TRBD2. V shed 2 bases, J shed 5 bases, and the junction held 5 bases outside the gene matches. CDR1 SGHRS and CDR2 YFSETQ come from the germline V gene. There are 14 residues in the CDR3. The chain's CDR3 is CASSFRGGRDEQYF. Here the CDR3 DNA reads TGCGCCAGCAGCTTCCGTGGCGGGAGGGACGAGCAGTACTTC.

The V and J genes are TRBV29-1 and TRBJ1-1; 8 bases fit TRBD1. The germline V gene has CDR1 SQVTM and CDR2 ANQGSEA. CDR3 length equals 13 residues. The V and J ends lost 2 bases and 5 bases, in that order; junction bases with no gene match: 4. CDR3 DNA sequence: TGCAGCGTTGAACAGGGGGCGAGGACTGAAGCTTTCTTT. Protein product: CSVEQGARTEAFF.

This chain links TRBV28 with TRBJ2-5; D unclear. The CDR3 contains 14 residues. Per the germline V gene, CDR1 is MDHEN and CDR2 is SYDVKM. The V and J ends lost 1 base and 5 bases respectively, with 11 bases between them. Here the CDR3 DNA reads TGTGCCAGCAGTTTATTCCCAGTCCGTGAGACCCAGTACTTC. Protein product: CASSLFPVRETQYF.

The J gene is TRBJ2-5, the V gene TRBV11-1; the match to TRBD2 covers 12 bases. From germline, CDR1 is SGHAT and CDR2 FQDESV (reference sequence). This CDR3 spans 16 amino acids. Losses at the gene ends were 5 bases for V and 0 bases for J; bases not matched to a gene: 4. CDR3 loop: CASSPGTSGHQETQYF. In nucleotides, the CDR3 is TGTGCCAGCAGCCCAGGGACTAGCGGGCACCAAGAGACCCAGTACTTC.

This clonotype was counted only a few times. This sequence joins TRBV12-3 or TRBV12-4 and TRBJ2-2; TRBD1 matches at 8 bases. The CDR3 extends over 16 amino acids. V shed 5 bases, J shed 5 bases, and the junction held 10 bases outside the gene matches. The CDR3 DNA follows: TGTGCCAGCAGTCCAACCGGGACAGGACGTACCGGGGAGCTGTTTTTT. Its protein product is CASSPTGTGRTGELFF.

This chain uses TRBV12-3 or TRBV12-4 with TRBJ2-5, with TRBD2 as a possible D gene (7 bases). The CDR3 extends over 17 amino acids. The ends were cut back, 4 bases at V and 5 bases at J, with 23 bases in the middle. In DNA, the CDR3 is TGTGCCAGCAGTTCAGCCCCCGTCCGGGGGGCTTTTGAGACCCAGTACTTC. Its protein product is CASSSAPVRGAFETQYF.

In this sample, this clonotype turned up a few times. This sequence joins TRBV20-1 and TRBJ2-1; unclear D gene. CDR3 length equals 11 residues. Per germline, CDR1 DFQATT and CDR2 SNEGSKA (reference sequence). Trimming removed 3 bases at V and 6 bases at J, with 6 bases between. This CDR3 is CSASSVNEQFF. As DNA, the CDR3 is TGCAGTGCTAGCTCTGTCAATGAGCAGTTCTTC.

This clonotype occurred once. The chain couples TRBV9 to TRBJ1-3; D gene ambiguous. In germline, CDR1 is SGDLS, CDR2 YYNGEE. V lost 0 bases and J 0 bases, leaving 7 bases between the germline ends. There are 15 residues in the CDR3. The CDR3 reads CASSVDGNSGNTIYF. DNA of the CDR3: TGTGCCAGCAGCGTAGATGGAAACTCTGGAAACACCATATATTTT.